This T cell receptor beta chain stems from a study of cytomegalovirus exposure and HLA in healthy donors. The PCR made use of 60 Vbeta and 13 Jbeta primers. Produced via immunoSEQ multiplex PCR; TCRdb's table is partial and in-frame only. The top ten clones hold 2.5% to 3.5% of a sample with under 150,000 clones, over 60% of them seen once. V was pared by 4 bases and J by 2 bases, with 9 bases between. The length of the CDR3 is 13 residues. CDR1 and CDR2 (germline): SQVTM, ANQGSEA. This clonotype originated in a woman in her thirties in good health and CMV-seropositive. The chain links TRBV29-1 to TRBJ1-3; maybe TRBD1 (5 bases). Sequencing used PBMCs. CDR3 in amino acids: CSVVVGPGNTIYF. The CDR3 coding sequence is TGCAGCGTTGTTGTGGGGCCTGGAAACACCATATATTTT.